The sequence of this T cell receptor beta chain was determined in a study of blood T cell repertoires in COVID-19. Background on the study: Samples came from the United States, Italy and Spain, spanning acute and convalescent COVID-19.

The CDR3 runs to 16 residues. Per germline, CDR1 SGHKS and CDR2 YYEKEE (reference sequence). V lost 4 bases and J 4 bases, leaving 19 bases between the germline ends. Original processing methods: Nucleated cell counts were estimated from reference gene primer amplification. Method: immunoSEQ multiplex PCR; TCRdb's copy keeps in-frame clones and lacks some. Clone size and the V and J calls come from that table; the DNA yielded D and trimming. Counted here are approximately 460,000 clones, 89% occurring once; the ten biggest clones make up about 1%. This chain connects TRBV5-5 to TRBJ2-3, with a possible D match to TRBD1 (6 bases). The sample comprised peripheral blood. The clonotype originates from a man aged 18 to 35 with COVID-19, enrolled during active disease. CDR3 amino acids: CASSTGHVGVADTQYF. The CDR3 DNA follows: TGTGCCAGCAGCACGGGACATGTGGGAGTGGCAGATACGCAGTATTTT.